Following are 5 T cell receptor beta chains from one sample sequenced in a study of Ad26.COV2.S vaccination and SARS-CoV-2 variants. Using immunoSEQ multiplex PCR, the repertoire was profiled, and TCRdb retains in-frame clones only, with some absent. The sample carries around 450,000 clones, more than 80% recorded once. As for treatment: 19 received Ad26.COV2.S at low or high dose, single or two shots; 5 received placebo; per-sample allocation not given. Day 63 after the first injection of vaccine or placebo was the sampling time. The starting material was peripheral blood, obtained in a trial of Ad26.COV2.S vaccine versus placebo. The origin of the receptors is a person aged 18 to 65 who received the Ad26.COV2.S COVID-19 vaccine or a placebo.

The V call is TRBV3-1 (or the pseudogene TRBV3-2), the J call TRBJ2-6; D ambiguous. V gave up 10 bases and J gave up 0 bases, with 7 bases separating them. There are 13 residues in the CDR3. In germline, CDR1 is LGHDT, CDR2 YNNKEL (reference sequence). CDR3 residues: CAISNSGANVLTF. As DNA, the CDR3 is TGTGCCATCTCGAACTCTGGGGCCAACGTCCTGACTTTC.

J is TRBJ2-7 and V is TRBV3-1 (or the pseudogene TRBV3-2), with 10 bases that match TRBD1. V lost 5 bases to trimming and J lost 3 bases; unmatched junction nucleotides: 7. CDR1 and CDR2 from the germline V gene are LGHDT and YNNKEL (reference sequence). The CDR3 runs to 15 residues. The CDR3 DNA sequence: TGTGCCAGCAGCTACCCGGGACAGGGGATCTACGAGCAGTACTTC. Translated: CASSYPGQGIYEQYF.

In the case of this clone: A single base separates this from a much larger clone, so it may be a read error. V is TRBV6-6 and J is TRBJ1-2; the D is unclear. This CDR3 has 11 amino acids. Trimming shortened V by 2 bases and J by 4 bases, and 2 bases separated the two germline ends. Germline V lookup: CDR1 MNHNY, CDR2 SVGAGI (reference sequence). CDR3 sequence: CASSYGYGYTF. The CDR3 nucleotides read TGTGCCAGCAGTTACGGCTATGGCTACACCTTC.

This clone came up many times. The sample carries other DNA sequences with the same CDR3. The V call is TRBV5-5, the J call TRBJ1-5; D unclear. Germline CDR1 reads SGHKS; CDR2 reads YYEKEE (reference sequence). The V and J ends lost 2 bases and 0 bases respectively, with 9 bases between them. The CDR3 spans 15 residues. The CDR3 DNA sequence: TGTGCCAGCAGCTTAACCGATTATAGCAATCAGCCCCAGCATTTT. It encodes CASSLTDYSNQPQHF. The full variable domain, in which reference TRBV5-5 and TRBJ1-5 provide the parts outside the CDR3, is DAGVTQSPTHLIKTRGQQVTLRCSPISGHKSVSWYQQVLGQGPQFIFQYYEKEERGRGNFPDRFSARQFPNYSSELNVNALLLGDSALYLCASSLTDYSNQPQHFGDGTRLSIL.

This chain connects TRBV10-1 to TRBJ2-3; 12 nucleotides align to TRBD2. Germline V lookup: CDR1 WNHNN, CDR2 SYGVQD (reference sequence). The CDR3 has 21 residues. Germline trimming cut 3 bases from V and 0 bases from J; bases unmatched to any gene: 16. CDR3 amino acids: CASSDYRGRTSGKISTDTQYF. DNA of the CDR3: TGCGCCAGCAGTGATTATCGTGGAAGGACTAGCGGGAAGATAAGCACAGATACGCAGTATTTT.